The 6 T cell receptor beta chains below were found in one sample sequenced in a study of PD-1 blockade in mismatch repair-deficient tumors. Clones were read by immunoSEQ multiplex PCR, and TCRdb kept only the in-frame ones, dropping some. This table has 60,000 to 70,000 clones, about 91% appearing once. The material sequenced was peripheral blood, taken 52 weeks after starting pembrolizumab. The receptors originated from an adult with mismatch repair-deficient cancer.

The chain joins TRBV11-2 to TRBJ2-3; D not certain. The CDR3 has 14 residues. The germline CDR1 and CDR2 sequences are SGHAT and FQNNGV. V gave up 1 base and J gave up 3 bases, with 8 bases separating them. DNA for the CDR3: TGTGCCAGCAGCTTAGTGGCCCCGACAGATACGCAGTATTTT. Translating gives CASSLVAPTDTQYF.

The chain joins TRBV6-5 to TRBJ2-2, with unresolved D. The V end lost 5 bases, the J end lost 6 bases, and 7 bases lay between the germline ends. CDR3 length: 12 amino acids. Germline V gene lookup returns CDR1 MNHEY and CDR2 SVGAGI. Here the CDR3 DNA reads TGTGCCAGCAGTCCTGGTCCCGGGGAGCTGTTTTTT. This translates into CASSPGPGELFF.

This chain links TRBV28 with TRBJ2-7, with D maybe TRBD1 (5 bases). The CDR3 has 17 amino acids. V lost 5 bases and J lost 2, with 22 bases in between. Germline V gene lookup returns CDR1 MDHEN and CDR2 SYDVKM. In nucleotides, the CDR3 is TGTGCCAGCAGTACGCAGGGTAACGAAGAGGACACCTACGAGCAGTACTTC. Protein product: CASSTQGNEEDTYEQYF. The full variable domain, in which reference TRBV28 and TRBJ2-7 provide the parts outside the CDR3, is DVKVTQSSRYLVKRTGEKVFLECVQDMDHENMFWYRQDPGLGLRLIYFSYDVKMKEKGDIPEGYSVSREKKERFSLILESASTNQTSMYLCASSTQGNEEDTYEQYFGPGTRLTVT.

The CDR3 protein is CASSLIRAGGTEAFF. The CDR3 DNA follows: TGCGCCAGCAGCTTGATCCGGGCTGGAGGTACTGAAGCTTTCTTT. The gene calls are TRBV5-1 and TRBJ1-1; D is unresolved. V dropped 1 base and J dropped 5 bases, with 15 bases sitting between them. The CDR3 is 15 residues long. Germline lookup yields CDR1 SGHRS and CDR2 YFSETQ.

The chain links TRBV30 to TRBJ1-3; no reliable D call. The CDR3 covers 14 residues. Trimming took 0 bases from V and 2 from J, leaving 8 bases between them. Germline CDR1 is GTSNPN and CDR2 is SVGIG (reference sequence). The CDR3 DNA is TGTGCCTGGAGTGTACCGGTCCCTGGAAACACCATATATTTT. This translates into CAWSVPVPGNTIYF.

In this sample, this clone turned up once. The genes are TRBV6-5 and TRBJ2-5; no firm D call. Trimming left V 11 bases short and J 3 bases short, with 10 bases between. In germline, CDR1 is MNHEY, CDR2 SVGAGI. The CDR3 totals 11 residues. The CDR3 coding sequence is TGTGCCGCTGGTAGGGAAGAGACCCAGTACTTC. This translates into CAAGREETQYF.